Listed here are 15 T cell receptor beta chains from one sample, sequenced in a study of blood T cell repertoires in COVID-19. This table comes from immunoSEQ multiplex PCR, and its TCRdb copy is limited to in-frame clones, with some not included. The table includes approximately 250,000 clones, more than 80% detected once. The specimen was PBMCs or T cells enriched from blood (not recorded which). The receptors come from a woman aged 25 to 45 with acute COVID-19.

This clone is a singleton in its sample. The chain combines TRBV4-2 with TRBJ2-3, with D possibly being TRBD2 (6 bases). CDR1 and CDR2 (germline): LGHNA, YNFKEQ. The CDR3 has 16 residues. V was trimmed by 1 base and J by 2 bases, leaving 13 bases between them. CDR3 DNA: TGTGCCAGCAGCCAAGTAGGTGGCGGGAACACAGATACGCAGTATTTT. Translating gives CASSQVGGGNTDTQYF.

The chain has TRBV28 and TRBJ1-2, with D maybe TRBD1 (5 bases). There are 14 residues in the CDR3. The germline V and J ends were trimmed by 10 bases and 2 bases, with 17 bases remaining between them. Looked up from germline, CDR1 is MDHEN and CDR2 is SYDVKM. Here the CDR3 DNA reads TGTGCCACCGGGGGACTTTTAGCGAACTATGGCTACACCTTC. Its translation is CATGGLLANYGYTF.

Details on this clone: Other DNA sequences in this specimen translate into the identical CDR3. The chain employs TRBV7-3 and TRBJ2-1; 8 bases fit TRBD2. V was clipped by 2 bases and J by 0 bases; unmatched bases: 3. Germline loops: CDR1 SGHTA, CDR2 FQGTGA. The CDR3 is 16 residues long. CDR3 in DNA: TGTGCCAGCAGCTTAGGGGCGGGAGGCTCCTACAATGAGCAGTTCTTC. Its protein product is CASSLGAGGSYNEQFF. The entire variable domain, with the rest obtained from reference TRBV7-3 and TRBJ2-1, is as follows: GAGVSQTPSNKVTEKGKYVELRCDPISGHTALYWYRQSLGQGPEFLIYFQGTGAADDSGLPNDRFFAVRPEGSVSTLKIQRTERGDSAVYLCASSLGAGGSYNEQFFGPGTRLTVL.

The chain recombines TRBV7-2 with TRBJ2-1; 7 bases align to TRBD2. From germline, CDR1 is SGHTA and CDR2 FQGNSA. This CDR3 region has 16 residues. The V segment lost 1 base and the J segment 5 bases; nucleotides outside the gene matches: 8. This CDR3 is CASSLGGGSIHNEQFF. CDR3 DNA sequence: TGTGCCAGCAGCTTAGGGGGCGGGAGTATACACAATGAGCAGTTCTTC.

This chain joins TRBV29-1 and TRBJ1-2, with D unresolved. Looked up from germline, CDR1 is SQVTM and CDR2 is ANQGSEA. V lost 7 bases and J 4 bases, leaving 13 bases between the germline ends. The CDR3 contains 12 residues. CDR3 region: CSGISDGYGYTF. As DNA, the CDR3 is TGCAGCGGCATAAGCGACGGCTATGGCTACACCTTC.

Notes on this clone: Within the sample, other DNA sequences also encode this same CDR3. This chain uses TRBV25-1 with TRBJ1-1; 7 bases line up with TRBD1. This CDR3 is 15 amino acids long. The V segment lost 1 base and the J segment 0 bases; nucleotides outside the gene matches: 2. Germline V gene data show CDR1 as MGHDK and CDR2 as SYGVNS. The CDR3 DNA follows: TGTGCCAGCAGTGAATTAGGGACAGTGAACACTGAAGCTTTCTTT. Protein sequence: CASSELGTVNTEAFF.

The rearrangement links TRBV2 to TRBJ1-5; 10 nucleotides line up with TRBD1. Germline V gene sequence: CDR1 SNHLY, CDR2 FYNNEI. Losses at the gene ends were 7 bases for V and 5 bases for J; bases not matched to a gene: 5. The CDR3 consists of 14 residues. CDR3 amino acids: CASKTGTGDQPQHF. CDR3 DNA sequence: TGTGCCAGCAAGACCGGGACAGGGGATCAGCCCCAGCATTTT.

CDR3 DNA sequence: TGTGCCAGTAGTTGGCAGAACACCGGGGAGCTGTTTTTT. This codes for CASSWQNTGELFF. The chain has TRBV19 and TRBJ2-2, with no clear D. The CDR3 spans 13 residues. Germline V gene lookup returns CDR1 LNHDA and CDR2 SQIVND (reference sequence). V lost 5 bases and J 1 base, leaving 5 bases between the germline ends.

This chain links TRBV5-1 with TRBJ2-1; 11 nucleotides agree with TRBD2. The length of the CDR3 is 16 residues. V dropped 2 bases and J dropped 5; count of bases not matched to a gene: 6. Germline-derived CDR1 and CDR2 are SGHRS and YFSETQ. The CDR3 loop is CASSFLGTSGNNEQFF. CDR3 DNA: TGCGCCAGCAGCTTCCTCGGGACTAGCGGAAACAATGAGCAGTTCTTC. Together with reference TRBV5-1 and TRBJ2-1, the CDR3 gives the full variable domain: KAGVTQTPRYLIKTRGQQVTLSCSPISGHRSVSWYQQTPGQGLQFLFEYFSETQRNKGNFPGRFSGRQFSNSRSEMNVSTLELGDSALYLCASSFLGTSGNNEQFFGPGTRLTVL.

The V gene is TRBV19, the J gene TRBJ2-2; 14 bases are a match to TRBD2. This CDR3 spans 20 amino acids. Germline trimming cut 5 bases from V and 3 bases from J; bases unmatched to any gene: 14. The V gene's germline CDR1 is LNHDA and CDR2 SQIVND (reference sequence). CDR3 coding DNA: TGTGCCAGTAGTTCCCTGTGGGGACTAGCGGGAGAAGGTGACACCGGGGAGCTGTTTTTT. Its protein product is CASSSLWGLAGEGDTGELFF. The whole variable domain, remainder taken from reference TRBV19 and TRBJ2-2, is DGGITQSPKYLFRKEGQNVTLSCEQNLNHDAMYWYRQDPGQGLRLIYYSQIVNDFQKGDIAEGYSVSREKKESFPLTVTSAQKNPTAFYLCASSSLWGLAGEGDTGELFFGEGSRLTVL.

CDR3 in amino acids: CATSDTGTGGNEQYF. Written as DNA, the CDR3 is TGTGCCACCAGTGATACCGGGACAGGGGGCAACGAGCAGTACTTC. This rearrangement joins TRBV24-1 to TRBJ2-7; 12 bases line up with TRBD1. The germline gives CDR1 KGHDR, CDR2 SFDVKD. The CDR3 has 15 amino acids. V gave up 3 bases and J gave up 5 bases; unmatched junction bases: 4.

The table lists this clone with a few counts. The rearrangement uses TRBV3-1 (or the pseudogene TRBV3-2) and TRBJ2-2; tentative D call: TRBD1 (5 bases). With 1 base removed from V and 2 bases from J, the gap between germline ends came to 17 bases. The CDR3 contains 18 residues. CDR1 and CDR2 (germline): LGHDT, YNNKEL (reference sequence). The CDR3 sequence is CASSQGIGQGKNTGELFF. The CDR3 bases are TGTGCCAGCAGCCAAGGAATCGGTCAGGGAAAAAACACCGGGGAGCTGTTTTTT.

This chain links TRBV9 with TRBJ2-1; TRBD2 aligns across 12 bases. V lost 3 bases, J lost 1 base, and 11 bases stayed unmatched. Per the germline V gene, CDR1 is SGDLS and CDR2 is YYNGEE. The length of the CDR3 is 19 residues. CDR3 sequence (DNA): TGTGCCAGCAGCGGCCTGGGACTAGCGGGTGAACCATCCTACAATGAGCAGTTCTTC. As protein: CASSGLGLAGEPSYNEQFF.

This clone is a singleton in its sample. The chain employs TRBV9 and TRBJ1-1; perhaps TRBD1 as D (6 bases). V was clipped by 3 bases and J by 3 bases, with 9 bases between them. Germline lookup yields CDR1 SGDLS and CDR2 YYNGEE. The CDR3 is 13 residues long. In DNA form, the CDR3 reads TGTGCCAGCAGCGCACACAGGGACACTGAAGCTTTCTTT. It translates to CASSAHRDTEAFF. The full variable domain, its missing parts supplied by reference TRBV9 and TRBJ1-1, is DSGVTQTPKHLITATGQRVTLRCSPRSGDLSVYWYQQSLDQGLQFLIQYYNGEERAKGNILERFSAQQFPDLHSELNLSSLELGDSALYFCASSAHRDTEAFFGQGTRLTVV.

This clone has just one count. The chain is built from TRBV6-2 or TRBV6-3 and TRBJ2-7; weak D call: TRBD1 (6 bases). The V end was cut by 2 bases, the J end by 2 bases, with 13 bases between. From germline, CDR1 is MNHEY and CDR2 SVGEGT. CDR3 length: 15 amino acids. The CDR3 sequence: CASSYPQGKTYEQYF. CDR3 nucleotide sequence: TGTGCCAGCAGTTACCCACAGGGTAAAACCTACGAGCAGTACTTC.